These T cell receptor beta chains were read from a single sample in a study of blood T cell repertoires in COVID-19. The assay was immunoSEQ multiplex PCR, and TCRdb's table has in-frame clones only and misses some. The sample has over 400,000 clones; 80% to 90% are singletons. Sequencing input: peripheral blood. The receptors were sampled from a human donor in a cohort sampled during active COVID-19. The CDR3 runs from the conserved cysteine through the conserved F or W. The D gene is left open where the match is weak. Clone size is stated in some rows and not others, as once, few, many or a class when expanded.

abundance	d_gene	v_gene	j_gene	CDR3nt	CDR3aa
many	TRBD1	TRBV6-5	TRBJ1-2	TGTGCCAGCAGTTCCCCGGGACAGGGTATCACCTTC	CASSSPGQGITF
-	-	TRBV7-9	TRBJ1-2	TGTGCCAGCAGCTTAGAGACTACAGCTAACTATGGCTACACCTTC	CASSLETTANYGYTF
-	TRBD1	TRBV19	TRBJ1-1	TGTGCCAGTAGTTCGGACAGGGGCGGGTTAATGAACACTGAAGCTTTCTTT	CASSSDRGGLMNTEAFF
-	TRBD1	TRBV29-1	TRBJ2-1	TGCAGCGTGACCCCGGGACAGGCCGTGGGGGGCTCCTACAATGAGCAGTTCTTC	CSVTPGQAVGGSYNEQFF
-	-	TRBV19	TRBJ1-1	TGTGCCAGTAGTCCCCTGCGGGGGGGGAACACTGAAGCTTTCTTT	CASSPLRGGNTEAFF
once	TRBD2	TRBV11-2	TRBJ2-7	TGTGCCAGCAGCCGCCTGGGTAGCGGGAACACCTACGAGCAGTACTTC	CASSRLGSGNTYEQYF
-	TRBD1	TRBV19	TRBJ1-2	TGTGCCAGTAGTAAGGACAGGAGTAACTATGGCTACACCTTC	CASSKDRSNYGYTF
once	TRBD2	TRBV19	TRBJ2-3	TGTGCCAGTAGTATATGGGGGGGGAGCACAGATACGCAGTATTTT	CASSIWGGSTDTQYF
-	-	TRBV7-9	TRBJ2-1	TGTGCCAGCAGCTTACGGGCAGGGAGGGAGCAGTTCTTC	CASSLRAGREQFF
-	TRBD2	TRBV6-5	TRBJ2-1	TGTGCCAGCAGACCCAGGGGACTAGCCATCGAGCAGTTCTTC	CASRPRGLAIEQFF
-	-	TRBV14	TRBJ2-7	TGTGCCAGCAGCTGGAGCTACTCCTACGAGCAGTACTTC	CASSWSYSYEQYF
-	TRBD2	TRBV19	TRBJ2-2	TGTGCCTCATCTCGCGGGGGGGGCTTGGACACCGGGGAGCTGTTTTTT	CASSRGGGLDTGELFF
-	-	TRBV19	TRBJ1-4	TGTGCCAGTAGTACGTGGGACACGTCAACTAATGAAAAACTGTTTTTT	CASSTWDTSTNEKLFF
-	-	TRBV3-1/TRBV3-2	TRBJ2-2	TGTGCCAGCAGCCTGTCAGCGGCGAACACCGGGGAGCTGTTTTTT	CASSLSAANTGELFF
-	-	TRBV6-6	TRBJ2-7	TGTGCCAGCAGTACAACAGGTAGCGAGCAGTACTTC	CASSTTGSEQYF
-	TRBD1	TRBV19	TRBJ1-4	TGTGCCAGTAGAAGCGGACAGGGGAAAGAAAAACTGTTTTTT	CASRSGQGKEKLFF
-	-	TRBV7-7	TRBJ2-7	TGTGCTAGCAGCTCGCAGGGGCCAGATTACGAGCAGTACTTC	CASSSQGPDYEQYF
-	TRBD2	TRBV5-1	TRBJ2-3	TGCGCCAGCAGCTTGGCGGTGCGGGAGGGAACAGATACGCAGTATTTT	CASSLAVREGTDTQYF
-	-	TRBV5-1	TRBJ1-5	TGCGCCAGCAGCTTGGATAACAGCCAAAATCAGCCCCAGCATTTT	CASSLDNSQNQPQHF
once	TRBD1	TRBV2	TRBJ2-1	TGTGCCAGCAGCCCCCTGGCAGGGGGATATGAGCAGTTCTTC	CASSPLAGGYEQFF
-	-	TRBV4-2	TRBJ2-7	TGTGCCAGCAGCCAAAATAGCTTACAGTACTTC	CASSQNSLQYF
-	-	TRBV5-1	TRBJ1-3	TGCGCCAGCAGCTTGGTGGCCGAATCTGGAAACACCATATATTTT	CASSLVAESGNTIYF
-	-	TRBV19	TRBJ1-5	TGTGCCAGTAGTAGACTGAATCAGCCCCAGCATTTT	CASSRLNQPQHF
-	TRBD2	TRBV27	TRBJ2-1	TGTGCCAGCAGAAAAAGACTAGCGGAACTTAATGAGCAGTTCTTC	CASRKRLAELNEQFF
-	-	TRBV28	TRBJ1-2	TGTGCCAGCAGTTTAAGCCAGGGTGGCTATGGCTACACCTTC	CASSLSQGGYGYTF